Listed here is a single T cell receptor (beta chain). Antigen specificity is unknown. The length of the CDR3 is 17 residues. The V gene's germline CDR1 is SGHNT and CDR2 YYREEE (reference sequence). V gave up 1 base and J gave up 5 bases; unmatched junction bases: 8. This PCR relied on a set of 60 Vbeta primers and 13 Jbeta primers. The assay was immunoSEQ multiplex PCR, and TCRdb's table has in-frame clones only and misses some. In the table there are about 250,000 clones, roughly 70% of which are singletons. The data were obtained in a study of cytomegalovirus exposure and HLA in healthy donors. Study-level results: Productive rates of about 87% or about 30% were seen for most TCR beta V segments in an earlier analysis. Reports indicate that TCR beta sequences accurately predicted the HLA-A and HLA-B alleles of most subjects. Some V segments, TRBV6-2 and TRBV6-3 among them, were indistinguishable and were therefore excluded. In presence/absence analyses, roughly uniform sequencing depth across donors was assumed.

The sequencing input was PBMCs. This clonotype was obtained from a female donor in good health and CMV-seronegative. The rearrangement joins TRBV5-4 to TRBJ2-2; the match to TRBD1 covers 10 bases. CDR3 bases: TGTGCCAGCAGCTTGCCCCAGGGACAGGGGAGAACCGGGGAGCTGTTTTTT. Translation gives CASSLPQGQGRTGELFF.